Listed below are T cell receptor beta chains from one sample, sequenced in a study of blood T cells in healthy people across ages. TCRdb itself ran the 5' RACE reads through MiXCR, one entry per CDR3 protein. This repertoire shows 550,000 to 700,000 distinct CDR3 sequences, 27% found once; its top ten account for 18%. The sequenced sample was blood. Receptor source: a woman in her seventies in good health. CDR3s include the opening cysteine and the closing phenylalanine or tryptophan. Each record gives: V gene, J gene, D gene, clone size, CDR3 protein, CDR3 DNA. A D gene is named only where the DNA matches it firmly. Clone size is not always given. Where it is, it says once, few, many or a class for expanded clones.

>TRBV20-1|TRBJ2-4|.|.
CSALHPGNIQYF
TGCAGTGCTCTCCACCCTGGGAACATTCAGTACTTC
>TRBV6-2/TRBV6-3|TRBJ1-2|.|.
CASSYSGGRGSGYTF
TGTGCCAGCAGTTACTCGGGCGGACGAGGAAGTGGCTACACCTTC
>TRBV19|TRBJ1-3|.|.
CASSLVGTNSGNTIYF
TGTGCCAGTAGTTTAGTCGGAACGAACTCTGGAAACACCATATATTTT
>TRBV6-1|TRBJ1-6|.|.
CASNEQDYSPLHF
TGTGCCAGCAACGAACAGGATTATTCACCCCTCCACTTT
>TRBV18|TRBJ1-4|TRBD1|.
CASSWTGFEKLFF
TGTGCCAGCTCATGGACAGGGTTCGAAAAACTGTTTTTT
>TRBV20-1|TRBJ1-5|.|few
CSARSSSGMGGPYSNQPQHF
TGCAGTGCTAGATCTTCGTCCGGGATGGGGGGTCCCTATAGCAATCAGCCCCAGCATTTT
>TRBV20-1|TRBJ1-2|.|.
CSASSWRAEGYTF
TGCAGTGCTAGTTCGTGGCGGGCGGAAGGCTACACCTTC
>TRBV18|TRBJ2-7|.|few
CASSPADYSRDEQYF
TGTGCCAGCTCACCGGCCGACTACTCAAGGGACGAGCAGTACTTC
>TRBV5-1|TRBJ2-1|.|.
CASSLGGRGVTYNEQFF
TGCGCCAGCAGCTTGGGGGGCAGGGGAGTAACCTACAATGAGCAGTTCTTC
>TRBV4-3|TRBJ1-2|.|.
CASSQGRGGAYGYTF
TGCGCCAGCAGCCAAGGCCGGGGCGGCGCCTATGGCTACACCTTC
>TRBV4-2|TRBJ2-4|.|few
CASSPGGQAAGNIQYF
TGTGCCAGCAGCCCAGGGGGGCAGGCCGCGGGAAACATTCAGTACTTC
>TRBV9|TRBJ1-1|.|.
CASSVDPAKTEAFF
TGTGCCAGCAGCGTGGACCCGGCCAAAACTGAAGCTTTCTTT
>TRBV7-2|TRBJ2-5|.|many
CASSLVRGETQYF
TGTGCCAGCAGCTTAGTCCGGGGCGAGACCCAGTACTTC
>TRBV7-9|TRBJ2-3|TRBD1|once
CASKGQVRADTQYF
TGTGCCAGTAAAGGACAGGTTAGGGCAGATACGCAGTATTTT
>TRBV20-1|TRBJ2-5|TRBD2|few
CSAIRTSGKETQYF
TGCAGTGCTATACGGACTAGCGGGAAAGAGACCCAGTACTTC
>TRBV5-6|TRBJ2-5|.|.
CASSLGWKQLETQYF
TGTGCCAGCAGCTTGGGGTGGAAACAACTGGAGACCCAGTACTTC
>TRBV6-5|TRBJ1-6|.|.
CASSSLQGSPLHF
TGTGCCAGCAGTTCCCTACAGGGTTCACCCCTCCACTTT
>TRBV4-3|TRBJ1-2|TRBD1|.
CASSQVGTGDLGGYTF
TGCGCCAGCAGCCAAGTCGGGACAGGGGATTTAGGCGGCTACACCTTC
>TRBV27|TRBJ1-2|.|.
CAGSLFGQGNYGYTF
TGTGCCGGCAGTTTATTCGGGCAGGGCAACTATGGCTACACCTTC
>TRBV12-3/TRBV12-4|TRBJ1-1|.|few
CASMMNTEAFF
TGTGCCAGCATGATGAACACTGAAGCTTTCTTT
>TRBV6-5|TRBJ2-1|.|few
CASSYSTPSYNEQFF
TGTGCCAGCAGTTACTCAACGCCCAGCTACAATGAGCAGTTCTTC
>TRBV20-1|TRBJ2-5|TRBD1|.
CSARVLGQGGITQETQYF
TGCAGTGCTAGAGTTCTCGGACAGGGCGGGATCACCCAAGAGACCCAGTACTTC
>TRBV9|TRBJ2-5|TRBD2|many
CASSVGLAGETQYF
TGTGCCAGCAGCGTAGGACTAGCGGGGGAGACCCAGTACTTC
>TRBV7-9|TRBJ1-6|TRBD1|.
CASSRGDRVYNSPLHF
TGTGCCAGCAGTCGAGGAGACAGGGTCTATAATTCACCCCTCCACTTT
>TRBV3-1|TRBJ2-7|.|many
CASSQVGGRTSYEQYF
TGTGCCAGCAGCCAAGTGGGGGGACGGACCTCCTACGAGCAGTACTTC
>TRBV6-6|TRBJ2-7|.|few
CASSLGGLGVSSYEQYF
TGTGCCAGCAGTTTGGGGGGTTTAGGGGTAAGCTCCTACGAGCAGTACTTC
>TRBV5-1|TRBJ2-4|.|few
CASADQGGKNIQYF
TGCGCCAGCGCCGATCAGGGGGGTAAAAACATTCAGTACTTC
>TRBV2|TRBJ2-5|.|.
CASSERSGQETQYF
TGTGCCAGCAGTGAAAGGAGTGGCCAAGAGACCCAGTACTTC
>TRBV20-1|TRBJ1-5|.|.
CSARSGGRDQPQHF
TGCAGTGCTAGATCCGGGGGGAGGGATCAGCCCCAGCATTTT
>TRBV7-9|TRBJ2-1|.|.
CASSLPNGGANNEQFF
TGTGCCAGCAGCTTACCAAACGGGGGTGCCAACAATGAGCAGTTCTTC
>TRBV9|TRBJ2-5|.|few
CASSAPGRGETQYF
TGTGCCAGCAGCGCCCCGGGCCGGGGGGAGACCCAGTACTTC
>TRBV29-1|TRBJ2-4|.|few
CSVEGNKNIQYF
TGCAGCGTTGAGGGGAATAAGAACATTCAGTACTTC
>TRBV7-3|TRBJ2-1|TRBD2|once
CASSAGGEGSWNEQFF
TGTGCCAGCAGCGCGGGAGGGGAAGGTTCGTGGAATGAGCAGTTCTTC
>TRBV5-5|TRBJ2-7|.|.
CASSSDPLREQYF
TGTGCCAGCAGTTCCGATCCCCTTAGAGAGCAGTACTTC
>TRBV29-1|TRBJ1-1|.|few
CSAMAQGQAFF
TGCAGCGCCATGGCGCAGGGGCAAGCTTTCTTT
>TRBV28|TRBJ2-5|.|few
CASKAELYQETQYF
TGTGCCAGCAAGGCCGAACTCTACCAAGAGACCCAGTACTTC
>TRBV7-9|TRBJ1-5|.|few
CASSLSSSGSNQPQHF
TGTGCCAGCAGCCTCAGCAGCAGCGGTAGCAATCAGCCCCAGCATTTT
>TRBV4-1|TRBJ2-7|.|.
CASSQVTFYEQYF
TGCGCCAGCAGCCAAGTGACGTTCTACGAGCAGTACTTC
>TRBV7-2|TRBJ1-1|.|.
CASRKPLNTEAFF
TGTGCCAGCAGAAAGCCCCTGAACACTGAAGCTTTCTTT
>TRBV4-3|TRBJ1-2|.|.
CASSQAGENYGYTF
TGCGCCAGCAGCCAGGCAGGGGAGAACTATGGCTACACCTTC
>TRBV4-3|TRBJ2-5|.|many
CASSRAQSDQETQYF
TGCGCCAGCAGCCGGGCGCAAAGCGACCAAGAGACCCAGTACTTC
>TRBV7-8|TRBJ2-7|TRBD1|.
CASSSPGTGAYEQYF
TGTGCCAGCAGCTCACCCGGGACAGGAGCCTACGAGCAGTACTTC
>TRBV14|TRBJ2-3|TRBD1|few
CASSQTRGQGFTDTQYF
TGTGCCAGCAGCCAAACGAGGGGACAGGGGTTTACAGATACGCAGTATTTT
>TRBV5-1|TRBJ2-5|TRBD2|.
CASSPRTSGGPEGTQYF
TGCGCCAGCAGCCCAAGGACTAGCGGGGGCCCCGAAGGGACCCAGTACTTC
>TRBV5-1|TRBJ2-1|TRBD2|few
CASSLGLAGAHYNEQFF
TGCGCCAGCAGCTTGGGGCTAGCGGGGGCCCACTACAATGAGCAGTTCTTC
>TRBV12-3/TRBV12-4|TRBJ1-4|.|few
CASTLGEGRTTNEKLFF
TGTGCCAGCACCTTAGGGGAGGGGCGTACAACTAATGAAAAACTGTTTTTT
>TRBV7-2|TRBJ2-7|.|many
CASSLEGRNYEQYF
TGTGCCAGCAGCTTAGAAGGAAGAAACTACGAGCAGTACTTC
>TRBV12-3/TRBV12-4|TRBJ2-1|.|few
CASSLGRKGGNEQFF
TGTGCCAGCAGTTTAGGCCGCAAAGGTGGGAATGAGCAGTTCTTC
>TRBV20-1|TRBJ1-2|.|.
CSARNTRGFYGYTF
TGCAGTGCTAGAAATACCCGGGGGTTCTATGGCTACACCTTC
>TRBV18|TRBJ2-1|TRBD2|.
CASSPQNRGPPGGEQFF
TGTGCCAGCTCACCCCAAAACCGGGGTCCCCCGGGGGGTGAGCAGTTCTTC
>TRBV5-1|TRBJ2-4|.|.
CASSLAGSSKNIQYF
TGCGCCAGCAGCTTGGCAGGGTCTTCCAAAAACATTCAGTACTTC
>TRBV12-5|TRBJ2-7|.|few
CASGLVRSRAPWSEQYF
TGTGCTAGTGGTTTGGTAAGGTCGAGGGCCCCCTGGAGTGAGCAGTACTTC
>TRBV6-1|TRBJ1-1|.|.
CASTRKWGNTEAFF
TGTGCCAGCACCCGGAAGTGGGGAAACACTGAAGCTTTCTTT
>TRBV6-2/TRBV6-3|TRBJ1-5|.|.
CASSDPGFKPQHF
TGTGCCAGCAGCGATCCAGGGTTCAAGCCCCAGCATTTT
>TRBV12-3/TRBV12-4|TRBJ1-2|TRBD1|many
CASTFGTGSNYGYTF
TGTGCCAGCACCTTCGGGACAGGCTCTAACTATGGCTACACCTTC